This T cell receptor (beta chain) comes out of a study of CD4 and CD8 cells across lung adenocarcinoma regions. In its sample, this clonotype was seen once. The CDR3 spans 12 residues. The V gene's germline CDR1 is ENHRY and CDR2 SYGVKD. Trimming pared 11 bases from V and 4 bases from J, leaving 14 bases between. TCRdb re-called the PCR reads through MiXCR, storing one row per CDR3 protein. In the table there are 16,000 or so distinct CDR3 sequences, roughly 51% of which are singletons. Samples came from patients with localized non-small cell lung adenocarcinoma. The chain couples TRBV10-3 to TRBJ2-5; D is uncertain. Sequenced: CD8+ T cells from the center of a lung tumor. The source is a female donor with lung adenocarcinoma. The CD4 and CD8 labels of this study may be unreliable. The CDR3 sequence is CAVKGQLETQYF. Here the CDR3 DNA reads TGTGCCGTCAAAGGGCAGCTAGAGACCCAGTACTTC.